This T cell receptor (beta chain) was documented in a study of molecular identifiers for immune sequencing clone quantification. Background on the study: Five aliquots were made in replicates from the RNA of approximately 20,000 or 98,000 naive CD8 cells, and four were sequenced.

TCRdb reprocessed the PCR reads with MiXCR, giving one entry per CDR3 protein. The table lists 35,000 or so distinct CDR3 sequences, about 18% of them singletons. The CDR3 spans 18 residues. V gave up 0 bases and J gave up 1 base; unmatched junction bases: 8. CDR1 and CDR2 from the germline V gene are MNHGY and SVAAGI. This clonotype was detected ten times or more. Sorting isolated naive CD8 T cells as CD8+CD4-CCR7+CD45RA+ events. The clonotype was recovered from a human donor in good health. Some libraries in this study had Jurkat cell RNA spiked in. The chain is built from TRBV6-9 and TRBJ2-3, with 9 bases matching TRBD2. The sequencing sample was made of naive CD8+ T cells from blood, with Jurkat cell RNA spiked in. Subset meaning: FACS-sorted CD8+CD4-CCR7+CD45RA+ naive T cells. CDR3 nucleotides: TGTGCCAGCAGTTATTCGGACCCAGCGGGAGGCTGCACAGATACGCAGTATTTT. Its protein product is CASSYSDPAGGCTDTQYF.